The 7 T cell receptor beta chains below were found in one sample sequenced in a study of molecular identifiers for immune sequencing clone quantification. TCRdb re-derived calls from the PCR reads in MiXCR, one entry per CDR3 protein. The repertoire includes approximately 90,000 distinct CDR3 sequences, roughly a quarter of them detected once, and about 0.94% sits in the top ten. Sequencing was performed on naive CD8+ T cells from blood, with Jurkat cell RNA spiked in. Subset meaning: FACS-sorted CD8+CD4-CCR7+CD45RA+ naive T cells. The receptor source for this set is a human donor in good health. Some libraries in this study had Jurkat cell RNA spiked in.

At least ten counts were recorded for this clonotype. One end of the junction does not line up with germline, which may come from a read error. The genes are TRBV7-9 and TRBJ1-4, with a tentative D call TRBD1 (5 bases). This CDR3 spans 14 amino acids. The germline gives CDR1 SEHNR, CDR2 FQNEAQ (reference sequence). The CDR3 here is CASRLDRTDEKLFF. Written as DNA, the CDR3 is TGTGCCAGCAGATTAGACAGAACGGATGAAAAACTGTTTTTT.

This clonotype was recorded at least ten times. This chain uses TRBV25-1 with TRBJ2-5; no definite D call. CDR3 length equals 10 residues. CDR1 and CDR2 from the germline V gene are MGHDK and SYGVNS. V was trimmed by 6 bases and J by 4 bases, leaving 3 bases between them. The CDR3: CASSGETQYF. Written as DNA, the CDR3 is TGTGCCAGCAGCGGAGAGACCCAGTACTTC.

The V call is TRBV12-3 or TRBV12-4, the J call TRBJ2-4, with D perhaps TRBD2 (6 bases). The CDR3 contains 15 residues. The V and J ends lost 6 bases and 9 bases respectively, with 21 bases between them. CDR3 DNA: TGTGCCAGCAGGGCCGGGGTACTAGCCATTATCATTCAGTACTTC. This gives the protein CASRAGVLAIIIQYF.

The chain has TRBV7-7 and TRBJ2-2; a possible D gene is TRBD1 (6 bases). V was clipped by 5 bases and J by 4 bases, with 17 bases between them. Germline loops: CDR1 SSHAT, CDR2 FNYEAQ (reference sequence). CDR3 size: 16 residues. The chain's CDR3 is CASSPQTGSFTGELFF. In DNA form, the CDR3 reads TGTGCCAGCAGCCCCCAGACAGGTTCCTTCACCGGGGAGCTGTTTTTT.

This clonotype was seen repeatedly, ten times or more. The chain couples TRBV20-1 to TRBJ2-7; TRBD1 aligns across 10 bases. Germline-derived CDR1 and CDR2 are DFQATT and SNEGSKA (reference sequence). CDR3 length: 13 amino acids. The V and J ends lost 6 bases and 4 bases, in that order; junction bases with no gene match: 6. The CDR3 nucleotides read TGCAGTGCACCGGGACAGGGGAGATACGAGCAGTACTTC. Residues: CSAPGQGRYEQYF.

The chain is built from TRBV25-1 and TRBJ2-7; D is possibly TRBD2 (6 bases). The CDR3 has 14 residues. Germline CDR1 MGHDK, CDR2 SYGVNS. Trimming took off 6 bases at V and 2 bases at J, with 14 bases between the two ends. The CDR3: CASRAGTYAYEQYF. The CDR3 DNA sequence: TGTGCCAGCAGGGCCGGGACTTATGCCTACGAGCAGTACTTC.

In its sample, this clonotype was seen once. Given a much more abundant clone one base away, this may be a read error. This chain uses TRBV7-9 with TRBJ2-1; D may be TRBD2 (7 bases). CDR3 length: 16 residues. V dropped 5 bases and J dropped 10 bases, with 24 bases sitting between them. CDR1 is SEHNR, CDR2 FQNEAQ, per germline (reference sequence). The CDR3 region has the DNA TGTGCCAGCAGCCAGGACGGGGGGCTGTCGAACGGGGAGCAGTTCTTC. As protein: CASSQDGGLSNGEQFF.